The rows below give T cell receptor beta chains drawn from one sample of a study of cytomegalovirus exposure and HLA in healthy donors. Libraries were prepared by immunoSEQ multiplex PCR; TCRdb keeps only in-frame clonotypes and omits some of them. Of over 75,000 clones in the sample, roughly 67% were seen once. The sequenced sample was PBMCs. These receptors all come from a human donor in good health. The CDR3 runs from the conserved cysteine through the conserved F or W. A D gene is named only where the DNA matches it firmly. Size values are once, few and many counts, or a class for expanded clones, and some rows have none.

clone_size	v_call	d_call	j_call	cdr3_nt	cdr3_aa
once	TRBV6-5	TRBD1	TRBJ1-2	TGTGCCAGCAGTTACTCGACAGGGAGAACTAACTATGGCTACACCTTC	CASSYSTGRTNYGYTF
.	TRBV2	TRBD1	TRBJ1-5	TGTGCCAGCAGTGAGTATGCGGACAGGGGCAATCAGCCCCAGCATTTT	CASSEYADRGNQPQHF
few	TRBV29-1	TRBD1	TRBJ2-5	TGCAGCGTAACCCGGGGCAGGGGGCTGGGAGAGACCCAGTACTTC	CSVTRGRGLGETQYF
.	TRBV9	TRBD2	TRBJ2-1	TGTGCCAGCAGCATCGGACTAGCGGGGGACAATGAGCAGTTCTTC	CASSIGLAGDNEQFF
.	TRBV4-3	.	TRBJ2-7	TGCGCCAGCAGCCAAGATACACTACACGGGAGCTCCTACGAGCAGTACTTC	CASSQDTLHGSSYEQYF
few	TRBV4-3	.	TRBJ2-5	TGCGCCAGCAGCCAAGGGATAGCGGCGAATGGGATGGAGACCCAGTACTTC	CASSQGIAANGMETQYF
.	TRBV6-5	TRBD1	TRBJ1-1	TGTGCCAGCAGTTACTCTGGGACAGGCACTGAAGCTTTCTTT	CASSYSGTGTEAFF
.	TRBV27	.	TRBJ2-7	TGTGCCAGCAGTCCATATTATCAGGGCCCAGCGGGCTACGAGCAGTACTTC	CASSPYYQGPAGYEQYF
few	TRBV18	.	TRBJ2-3	TGTGCCAGCTCACCACCGCGGTTCACAGATACGCAGTATTTT	CASSPPRFTDTQYF
.	TRBV7-6	.	TRBJ2-7	TGTGCCAGCAGCTTAGCAGGGGCCGGCGAGCAGTACTTC	CASSLAGAGEQYF
once	TRBV9	TRBD2	TRBJ2-7	TGTGCCAGCAGCGGTCAAGCGGGGGGGCTCTACGAGCAGTACTTC	CASSGQAGGLYEQYF
.	TRBV9	TRBD1	TRBJ1-2	TGTGCCAGCAGCTTAGCAGGGGGCCTCTATGGCTACACCTTC	CASSLAGGLYGYTF
.	TRBV7-3	.	TRBJ2-3	TGTGCCAGCAGCTTATGGGGGGTCACAGATACGCAGTATTTT	CASSLWGVTDTQYF
.	TRBV6-1	.	TRBJ1-2	TGTGCCAGCAGTGAGTCCGGTATATTGCCCTATGGCTACACCTTC	CASSESGILPYGYTF
.	TRBV7-3	.	TRBJ2-5	TGTGCCAGCAGCTCGGGTGAGACCCAGTACTTC	CASSSGETQYF
.	TRBV27	TRBD2	TRBJ2-7	TGTGCCAGCAGTTTAGCGGGGGGCACCTACGAGCAGTACTTC	CASSLAGGTYEQYF
.	TRBV10-3	.	TRBJ2-7	TGTGCCATCAGTGAGTCGGCAGGGCTTGTACTGGACGAGCAGTACTTC	CAISESAGLVLDEQYF
.	TRBV9	.	TRBJ2-3	TGTGCCAGCAGCGGTCACGGGGGTGCCGGCACAGATACGCAGTATTTT	CASSGHGGAGTDTQYF
few	TRBV23-1	.	TRBJ2-7	TGCGCCAGCAGTCAACGCTCCGGCGGACTAACCTACGAGCAGTACTTC	CASSQRSGGLTYEQYF
.	TRBV2	.	TRBJ1-3	TGTGCCAGCAGTATAAGCACTGGAAACACCATATATTTT	CASSISTGNTIYF
.	TRBV7-3	.	TRBJ1-1	TGTGCCAGCAGCTTAGTAGGGGAAGAAGGTGAAGCTTTCTTT	CASSLVGEEGEAFF
.	TRBV28	.	TRBJ2-7	TGTGCCAGCAGTTTATTCGGTGCTGACTACGAGCAGTACTTC	CASSLFGADYEQYF
once	TRBV10-3	.	TRBJ1-3	TGTGCCAATGAGGACAGAGCTGGAAACACCATATATTTT	CANEDRAGNTIYF
.	TRBV5-5	.	TRBJ1-4	TGTGCCAGCAGCCCTAGCGACAGAAGTACCGAAGAAACTAATGAAAAACTGTTTTTT	CASSPSDRSTEETNEKLFF
.	TRBV6-6	TRBD1	TRBJ1-5	TGTGCCAGCACCCAAGACAGGGTATATCAGCCCCAGCATTTT	CASTQDRVYQPQHF
few	TRBV29-1	TRBD1	TRBJ1-2	TGCAGCGTTGAACGCAGGGGGGACGGCTACACCTTC	CSVERRGDGYTF
.	TRBV4-1	TRBD2	TRBJ2-5	TGCGCCAGCAGCCAAGACCCCACCGGACTAGCCACCCAAGAGACCCAGTACTTC	CASSQDPTGLATQETQYF
.	TRBV7-2	.	TRBJ2-1	TGTGCCAGCAGCTTAGTCGCGGGCCCCTACAATGAGCAGTTCTTC	CASSLVAGPYNEQFF
.	TRBV6-4	.	TRBJ2-1	TGTGCCAGCAGCCGCAGTGATATCTCCTACAATGAGCAGTTCTTC	CASSRSDISYNEQFF
once	TRBV4-3	.	TRBJ2-7	TGCGCCAGCAGCCATGTGACAGCCCCCATATACGAGCAGTACTTC	CASSHVTAPIYEQYF
.	TRBV6-5	.	TRBJ1-4	TGTGCCAGCAGTCGAAGTCAGTTTAATGAAAAACTGTTTTTT	CASSRSQFNEKLFF
.	TRBV28	.	TRBJ1-2	TGTGCCAGCAGTTTATCGCCAGACAGGCGGTACACCTTC	CASSLSPDRRYTF
.	TRBV5-5	.	TRBJ1-2	TGTGCCAGCAGCTGGCGGTTGGTGGACAGTTGGGGGCAGGGTGGCTACACCTTC	CASSWRLVDSWGQGGYTF
.	TRBV5-1	.	TRBJ2-2	TGCGCCAGCAGCAGGGACATATTAAACACCGGGGAGCTGTTTTTT	CASSRDILNTGELFF
.	TRBV9	.	TRBJ1-2	TGTGCCAGCAGCGTGGTAGCCGATGGCTACACCTTC	CASSVVADGYTF
.	TRBV18	TRBD2	TRBJ2-2	TGTGCCAGCTCAGTCACCGGGACTAGCGGCTACACCGGGGAGCTGTTTTTT	CASSVTGTSGYTGELFF
.	TRBV4-3	.	TRBJ1-3	TGCGCCAGCAGCCAAGTCCCCCGGACAACTGCTGGAAACACCATATATTTT	CASSQVPRTTAGNTIYF
few	TRBV5-1	.	TRBJ1-4	TGCGCCAGCAGCGTCAGGGGTTCTGAAAAACTGTTTTTT	CASSVRGSEKLFF
.	TRBV7-8	.	TRBJ1-3	TGTGCCAGCAGCTTGGGACTTACTGGAAACACCATATATTTT	CASSLGLTGNTIYF
.	TRBV7-2	.	TRBJ2-2	TGTGCCAGCAGCTTATCAGGTGTCACCGGGGAGCTGTTTTTT	CASSLSGVTGELFF
.	TRBV5-5	TRBD1	TRBJ2-2	TGTGCCAGCAGCTCTACGGCAGGGGGCGCAACCGGGGAGCTGTTTTTT	CASSSTAGGATGELFF
.	TRBV5-6	TRBD2	TRBJ2-7	TGTGCCAGCACCAGAACACTAGCGGTCGGAACCTACGAGCAGTACTTC	CASTRTLAVGTYEQYF
.	TRBV11-2	.	TRBJ1-1	TGTGCCAGCAGCCCACCTCCGGGACTCTCGCCGCGATACACTGAAGCTTTCTTT	CASSPPPGLSPRYTEAFF
.	TRBV27	.	TRBJ1-2	TGTGCCAGCAGTGTTTCCCCTTCTAACTATGGCTACACCTTC	CASSVSPSNYGYTF
.	TRBV4-3	.	TRBJ2-7	TGCGCCAGCAGCCCCCAGAAGGGCAGGGGTGTTGGGAACGAGCAGTACTTC	CASSPQKGRGVGNEQYF
.	TRBV14	TRBD1	TRBJ1-1	TGTGCCAGCAGCCAAGCCAGACAGGGGGCTACGAGGAGATCTAAAGCTGAAGCTTTCTTT	CASSQARQGATRRSKAEAFF
.	TRBV2	.	TRBJ1-2	TGTGCCAGCGTGAGGGCGTCGCCCTATGGCTACACCTTC	CASVRASPYGYTF
.	TRBV9	.	TRBJ1-2	TGTGCCAGTGGGGGGTCGATGAACCTCTATGGCTACACCTTC	CASGGSMNLYGYTF
.	TRBV5-8	TRBD2	TRBJ2-3	TGTGCCAGCAGCTTGAGGGGGACTAGCGGGGCGCTTTGGGGCACAGATACGCAGTATTTT	CASSLRGTSGALWGTDTQYF
few	TRBV5-4	TRBD1	TRBJ1-1	TGTGCCAGCAGTCAAAAACAGGGGGCTGATGAAGCTTTCTTT	CASSQKQGADEAFF
.	TRBV30	TRBD1	TRBJ1-5	TGTGCCTGGAGTACACTCAACAGGGGCGGCAATCAGCCCCAGCATTTT	CAWSTLNRGGNQPQHF
few	TRBV20-1	.	TRBJ2-7	TGCAGTGCTAGCTTATCCTACGAGCAGTACTTC	CSASLSYEQYF